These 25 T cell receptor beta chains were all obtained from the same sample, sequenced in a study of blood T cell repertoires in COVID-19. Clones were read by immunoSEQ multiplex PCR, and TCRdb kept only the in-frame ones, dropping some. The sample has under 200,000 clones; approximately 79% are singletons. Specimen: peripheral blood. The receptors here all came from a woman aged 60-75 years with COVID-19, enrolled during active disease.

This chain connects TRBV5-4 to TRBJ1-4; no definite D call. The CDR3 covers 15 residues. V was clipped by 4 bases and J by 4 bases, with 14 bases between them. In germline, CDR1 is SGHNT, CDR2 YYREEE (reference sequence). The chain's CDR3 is CASSPDGVINEKLFF. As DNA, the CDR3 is TGTGCCAGCAGCCCAGACGGAGTGATTAATGAAAAACTGTTTTTT.

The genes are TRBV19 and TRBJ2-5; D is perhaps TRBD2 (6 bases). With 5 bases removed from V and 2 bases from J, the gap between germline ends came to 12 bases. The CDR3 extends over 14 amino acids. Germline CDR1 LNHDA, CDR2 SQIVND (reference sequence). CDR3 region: CASSGGIVQETQYF. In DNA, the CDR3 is TGTGCCAGTAGTGGCGGGATAGTACAAGAGACCCAGTACTTC. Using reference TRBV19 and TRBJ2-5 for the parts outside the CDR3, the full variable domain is DGGITQSPKYLFRKEGQNVTLSCEQNLNHDAMYWYRQDPGQGLRLIYYSQIVNDFQKGDIAEGYSVSREKKESFPLTVTSAQKNPTAFYLCASSGGIVQETQYFGPGTRLLVL.

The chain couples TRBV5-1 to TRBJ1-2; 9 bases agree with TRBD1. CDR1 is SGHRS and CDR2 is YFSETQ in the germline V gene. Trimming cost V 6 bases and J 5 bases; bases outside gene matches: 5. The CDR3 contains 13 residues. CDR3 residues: CASNMGQGYGYTF. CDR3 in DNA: TGCGCCAGCAACATGGGACAGGGATATGGCTACACCTTC.

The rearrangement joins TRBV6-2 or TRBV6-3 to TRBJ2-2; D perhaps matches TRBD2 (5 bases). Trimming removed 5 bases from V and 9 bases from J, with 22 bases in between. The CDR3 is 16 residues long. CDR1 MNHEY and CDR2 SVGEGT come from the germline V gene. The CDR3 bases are TGTGCCAGCAGTAAAAGCGGCACCTCGAGACCAAGGGAGCTGTTTTTT. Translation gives CASSKSGTSRPRELFF.

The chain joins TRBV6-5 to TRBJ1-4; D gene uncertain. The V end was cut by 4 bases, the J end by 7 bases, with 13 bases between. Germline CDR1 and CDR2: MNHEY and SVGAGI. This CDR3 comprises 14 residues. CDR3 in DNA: TGTGCCAGCAGTTCGTACGGGAGTACTGAAAAACTGTTTTTT. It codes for CASSSYGSTEKLFF.

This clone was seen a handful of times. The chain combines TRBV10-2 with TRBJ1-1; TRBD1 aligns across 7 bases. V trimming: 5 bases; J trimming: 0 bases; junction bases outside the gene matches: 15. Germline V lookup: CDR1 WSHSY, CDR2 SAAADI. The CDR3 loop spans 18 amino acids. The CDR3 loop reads CASSFGDRGRRLNTEAFF. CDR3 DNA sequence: TGCGCCAGCAGTTTTGGGGATAGGGGGCGAAGGTTGAACACTGAAGCTTTCTTT.

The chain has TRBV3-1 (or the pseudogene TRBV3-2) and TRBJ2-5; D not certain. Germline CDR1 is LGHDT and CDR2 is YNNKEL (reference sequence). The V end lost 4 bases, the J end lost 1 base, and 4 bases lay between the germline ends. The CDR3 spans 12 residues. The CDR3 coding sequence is TGTGCCAGCAGCCCGGTCCAAGAGACCCAGTACTTC. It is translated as CASSPVQETQYF.

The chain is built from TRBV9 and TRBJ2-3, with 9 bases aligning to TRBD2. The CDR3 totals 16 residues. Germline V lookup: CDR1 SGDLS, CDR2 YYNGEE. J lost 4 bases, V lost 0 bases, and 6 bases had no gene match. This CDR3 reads CASSVGVAGDSDTQYF. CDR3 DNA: TGTGCCAGCAGCGTAGGGGTAGCGGGAGATTCAGATACGCAGTATTTT.

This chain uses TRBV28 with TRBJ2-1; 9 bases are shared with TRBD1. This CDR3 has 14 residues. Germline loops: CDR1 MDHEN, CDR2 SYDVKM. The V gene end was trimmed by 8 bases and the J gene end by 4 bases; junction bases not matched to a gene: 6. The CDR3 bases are TGTGCCAGCTCTAACAGGGGGCTGTACAATGAGCAGTTCTTC. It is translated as CASSNRGLYNEQFF.

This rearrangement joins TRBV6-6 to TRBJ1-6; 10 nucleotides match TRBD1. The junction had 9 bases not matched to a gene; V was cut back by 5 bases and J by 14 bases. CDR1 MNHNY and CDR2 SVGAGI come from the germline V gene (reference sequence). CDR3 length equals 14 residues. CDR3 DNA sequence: TGTGCCAGCAGTCTAGGACAGGGGGTTTTGGCCCTCCACTTT. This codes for CASSLGQGVLALHF.

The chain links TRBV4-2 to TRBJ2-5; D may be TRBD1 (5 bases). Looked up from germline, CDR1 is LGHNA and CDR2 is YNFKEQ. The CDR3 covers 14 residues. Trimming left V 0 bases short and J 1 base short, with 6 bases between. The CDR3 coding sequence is TGTGCCAGCAGCCAAGAGACAGTCCAAGAGACCCAGTACTTC. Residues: CASSQETVQETQYF.

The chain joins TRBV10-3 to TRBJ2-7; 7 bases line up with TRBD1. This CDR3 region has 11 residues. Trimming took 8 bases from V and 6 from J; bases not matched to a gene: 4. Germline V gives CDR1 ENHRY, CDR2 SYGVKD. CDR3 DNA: TGTGCCATCGACAGGGAGTTCGAGCAGTACTTC. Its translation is CAIDREFEQYF.

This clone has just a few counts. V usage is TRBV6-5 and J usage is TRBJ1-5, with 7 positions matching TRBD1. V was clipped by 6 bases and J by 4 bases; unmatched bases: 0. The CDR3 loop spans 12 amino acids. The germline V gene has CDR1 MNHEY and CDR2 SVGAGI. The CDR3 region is CASRQGNQPQHF. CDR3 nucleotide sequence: TGTGCCAGCAGACAGGGGAATCAGCCCCAGCATTTT.

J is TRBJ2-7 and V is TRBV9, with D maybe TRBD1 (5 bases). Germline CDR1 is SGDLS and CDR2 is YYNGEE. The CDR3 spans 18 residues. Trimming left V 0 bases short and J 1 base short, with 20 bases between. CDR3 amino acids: CASSVAGGRASQSYEQYF. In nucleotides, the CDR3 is TGTGCCAGCAGCGTAGCGGGTGGCAGGGCGAGTCAATCCTACGAGCAGTACTTC.

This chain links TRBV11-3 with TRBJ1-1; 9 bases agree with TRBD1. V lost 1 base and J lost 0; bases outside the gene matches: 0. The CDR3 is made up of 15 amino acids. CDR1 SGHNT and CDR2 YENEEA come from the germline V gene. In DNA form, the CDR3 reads TGTGCCAGCAGCTTAGGGACAGGGGTGAACACTGAAGCTTTCTTT. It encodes CASSLGTGVNTEAFF.

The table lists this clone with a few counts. The CDR3 here is CASRGGSNYGYTF. CDR3 coding DNA: TGTGCCAGTAGGGGAGGGAGTAACTATGGCTACACCTTC. The V gene is TRBV19, the J gene TRBJ1-2; D is unclear. Germline V gene data show CDR1 as LNHDA and CDR2 as SQIVND (reference sequence). Trimming stripped 6 bases from V and 1 base from J, with 9 bases between. The CDR3 consists of 13 residues.

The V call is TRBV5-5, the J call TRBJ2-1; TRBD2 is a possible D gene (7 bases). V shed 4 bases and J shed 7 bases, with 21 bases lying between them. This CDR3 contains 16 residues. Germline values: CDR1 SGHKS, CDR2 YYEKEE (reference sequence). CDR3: CASSELGGAVENEQFF. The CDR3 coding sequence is TGTGCCAGCAGCGAATTAGGGGGGGCAGTGGAGAATGAGCAGTTCTTC.

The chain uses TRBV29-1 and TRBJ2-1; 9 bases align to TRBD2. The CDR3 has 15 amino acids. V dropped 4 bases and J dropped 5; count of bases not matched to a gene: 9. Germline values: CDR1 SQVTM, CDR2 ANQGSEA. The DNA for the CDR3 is TGCAGCGTTGTCGGAGGCGGGAGGGTAGACAATGAGCAGTTCTTC. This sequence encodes CSVVGGGRVDNEQFF.

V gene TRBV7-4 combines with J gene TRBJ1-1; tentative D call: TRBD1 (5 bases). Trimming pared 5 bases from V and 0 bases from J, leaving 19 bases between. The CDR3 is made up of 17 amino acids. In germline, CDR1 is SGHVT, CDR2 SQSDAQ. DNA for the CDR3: TGTGCCAGCAGCCGCAGACAGCCCCCCTTAATGAACACTGAAGCTTTCTTT. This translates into CASSRRQPPLMNTEAFF.

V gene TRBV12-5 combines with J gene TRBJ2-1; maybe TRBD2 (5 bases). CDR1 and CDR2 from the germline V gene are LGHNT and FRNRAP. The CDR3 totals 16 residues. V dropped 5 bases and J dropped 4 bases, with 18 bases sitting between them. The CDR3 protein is CASGPWTAVNYNEQFF. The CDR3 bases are TGTGCTAGTGGTCCATGGACTGCTGTTAATTACAATGAGCAGTTCTTC.

Written as DNA, the CDR3 is TGTGCCAGCAGTGGGGACAGCACCTACGAGCAGTACGTC. Translation: CASSGDSTYEQYV. The chain employs TRBV2 and TRBJ2-7, with 7 bases matching TRBD1. The junction had 2 bases not matched to a gene; V was cut back by 4 bases and J by 2 bases. Germline V gene data show CDR1 as SNHLY and CDR2 as FYNNEI. The CDR3 is made up of 13 amino acids.

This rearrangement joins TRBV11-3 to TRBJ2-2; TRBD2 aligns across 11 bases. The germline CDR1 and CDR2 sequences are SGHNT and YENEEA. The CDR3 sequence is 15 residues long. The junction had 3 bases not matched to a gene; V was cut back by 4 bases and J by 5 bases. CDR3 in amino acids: CASSSRTSGTGELFF. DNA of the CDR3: TGTGCCAGCAGCTCCAGGACTAGCGGGACCGGGGAGCTGTTTTTT. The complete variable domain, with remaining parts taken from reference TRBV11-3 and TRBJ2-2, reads EAGVVQSPRYKIIEKKQPVAFWCNPISGHNTLYWYLQNLGQGPELLIRYENEEAVDDSQLPKDRFSAERLKGVDSTLKIQPAELGDSAVYLCASSSRTSGTGELFFGEGSRLTVL.

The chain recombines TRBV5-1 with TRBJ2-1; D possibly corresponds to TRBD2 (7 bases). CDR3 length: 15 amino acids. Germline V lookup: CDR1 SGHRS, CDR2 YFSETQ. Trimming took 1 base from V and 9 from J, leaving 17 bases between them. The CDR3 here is CASSLRGGGQGEQFF. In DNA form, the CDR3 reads TGCGCCAGCAGCTTGAGAGGGGGAGGGCAGGGTGAGCAGTTCTTC. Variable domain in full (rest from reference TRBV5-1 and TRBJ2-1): KAGVTQTPRYLIKTRGQQVTLSCSPISGHRSVSWYQQTPGQGLQFLFEYFSETQRNKGNFPGRFSGRQFSNSRSEMNVSTLELGDSALYLCASSLRGGGQGEQFFGPGTRLTVL.

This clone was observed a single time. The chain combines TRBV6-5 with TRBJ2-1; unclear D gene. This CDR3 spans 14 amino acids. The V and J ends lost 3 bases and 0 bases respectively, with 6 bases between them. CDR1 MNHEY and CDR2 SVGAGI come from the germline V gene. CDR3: CASSYSSSYNEQFF. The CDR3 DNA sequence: TGTGCCAGCAGTTATTCTAGCTCCTACAATGAGCAGTTCTTC.

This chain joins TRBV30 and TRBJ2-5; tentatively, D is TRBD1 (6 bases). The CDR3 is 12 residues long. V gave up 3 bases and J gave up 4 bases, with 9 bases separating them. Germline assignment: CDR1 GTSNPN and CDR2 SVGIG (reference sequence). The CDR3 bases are TGTGCCTGGAGCCGCAGGGGAGAGACCCAGTACTTC. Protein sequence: CAWSRRGETQYF.